This is a list of T cell receptor beta chains from one sample in a study of blood T cell repertoires in COVID-19. The data were produced by immunoSEQ multiplex PCR, yet TCRdb's version contains in-frame clones alone and is incomplete. The table has roughly 120,000 clones, under 85% seen once. Sequences were obtained from peripheral blood. The receptor source for this set is a woman aged 55 to 70 with acute or convalescent COVID-19. CDR3s include the opening cysteine and the closing phenylalanine or tryptophan. Clone size is shown for a subset of rows, as once, few, many or a class of expanded clone.

>TRBV19|TRBJ2-6|.
CASSGALTSGANVLTF
>TRBV6-5|TRBJ1-1|.
CASSYGRGVTEAFF
>TRBV6-5|TRBJ1-1|few
CASSSGPGYGTEAFF
>TRBV2|TRBJ1-5|few
CASSYRDVQPQHF
>TRBV19|TRBJ1-1|.
CASSMGQGALRAFF
>TRBV19|TRBJ2-5|.
CASSSSRDRGLLKETQYF
>TRBV19|TRBJ1-2|.
CASSTTGGLSGYTF
>TRBV5-6|TRBJ2-3|.
CASSGQYTDTQYF
>TRBV10-3|TRBJ1-1|.
CAISEDSEAFF
>TRBV27|TRBJ1-1|.
CASNRIGGGTYEAFF
>TRBV5-1|TRBJ1-2|.
CASSPGQGAHDGYTF
>TRBV3-1/TRBV3-2|TRBJ1-2|.
CASRVSGDYRGNGYTF
>TRBV29-1|TRBJ2-1|.
CSVVGAAYNEQFF
>TRBV30|TRBJ1-1|.
CAWSGGFGQGRTEAFF
>TRBV14|TRBJ2-1|.
CASSQDSLSSEQFF
>TRBV6-5|TRBJ1-1|.
CASTRQGGNTEAFF
>TRBV19|TRBJ1-2|.
CASSIDGQAFYGYTF
>TRBV24-1|TRBJ1-3|.
CATSRGNGNTIYF
>TRBV2|TRBJ1-1|few
CASSVGTGHTEAFF
>TRBV6-5|TRBJ1-1|.
CASSYSSGGEGTEAFF
>TRBV19|TRBJ1-6|few
CASSGGQNSPLHF
>TRBV7-7|TRBJ2-2|.
CASSSVTGELFF
>TRBV2|TRBJ1-1|.
CASSVGQGGTTEAFF
>TRBV20-1|TRBJ1-2|.
CSASPGSSYGYTF
>TRBV5-1|TRBJ1-1|few
CASSWGQRPIEAFF
>TRBV30|TRBJ1-5|.
CAWSSSRTGRNQPQHF
>TRBV5-1|TRBJ1-1|.
CASGTTSTEAFF
>TRBV5-4|TRBJ2-1|.
CASSFEHEQFF
>TRBV12-3/TRBV12-4|TRBJ1-6|.
CASSSIVSPLHF